These T cell receptor beta chains were read from a single sample in a study of tumor-infiltrating lymphocytes in oesophageal squamous cell carcinoma. TCRdb recomputed calls from the PCR reads with MiXCR, one row per CDR3 protein. The sample lists some 14,000 distinct CDR3 sequences, around 50% occurring once. The specimen sequenced was esophageal tumor tissue. All receptors derive from a male donor with esophageal squamous cell carcinoma. Each CDR3 is given with its conserved first and last residue. Each record gives: J gene, CDR3 length, D gene, clone size, V gene, CDR3 protein, CDR3 DNA. D genes are given only for firm matches. Size values are once, few and many counts, or a class for expanded clones, and some rows have none.

TRBJ2-1 14 - medium-sized TRBV12-3/TRBV12-4 CASGSAFSYNEQFF TGTGCCAGCGGGAGCGCCTTCTCCTACAATGAGCAGTTCTTC
TRBJ2-1 14 - - TRBV7-2 CASSPTRVANEQFF TGTGCCAGCAGCCCTACAAGGGTTGCAAATGAGCAGTTCTTC
TRBJ1-2 15 - - TRBV7-2 CASSLDTGWVYGYTF TGTGCCAGCAGCTTAGACACAGGGTGGGTCTATGGCTACACCTTC
TRBJ2-7 12 - - TRBV7-3 CASSFDGYEQYF TGTGCCAGCAGCTTCGACGGCTACGAGCAGTACTTC
TRBJ2-1 16 TRBD2 large TRBV7-9 CVTRRASGRGGNEQFF TGTGTTACGCGACGGGCTAGCGGGAGAGGGGGGAATGAGCAGTTCTTC
TRBJ1-4 12 - - TRBV6-1 CASSDGDEKLFF TGTGCCAGCAGTGACGGGGATGAAAAACTGTTTTTT
TRBJ2-5 16 - - TRBV7-3 CASSKLAGQGWETQYF TGTGCCAGCAGCAAACTAGCGGGACAGGGGTGGGAGACCCAGTACTTC
TRBJ2-3 16 TRBD2 - TRBV7-2 CASSLGLAGRLDTQYF TGTGCCAGCAGCTTAGGCCTAGCGGGAAGGTTGGATACGCAGTATTTT
TRBJ2-3 16 - - TRBV7-2 CASSLVAGYGTDTQYF TGTGCCAGCAGCTTAGTGGCGGGGTATGGCACAGATACGCAGTATTTT
TRBJ2-1 12 - - TRBV11-3 CASRGTSDEQFF TGTGCCAGCAGAGGAACCAGTGATGAGCAGTTCTTC
TRBJ2-2 15 - - TRBV7-9 CASSPNREGTGELFF TGTGCCAGCAGCCCTAACAGGGAAGGCACCGGGGAGCTGTTTTTT
TRBJ2-5 13 - - TRBV7-6 CASSLGGRETQYF TGTGCCAGCAGCTTAGGAGGGAGGGAGACCCAGTACTTC
TRBJ2-5 15 TRBD1 - TRBV7-3 CASSGDRGGIETQYF TGTGCCAGCAGCGGCGACAGGGGGGGAATAGAGACCCAGTACTTC
TRBJ1-2 17 - many TRBV7-9 CASSTWTVLLSNYGYTF TGTGCCAGCAGCACTTGGACAGTCCTACTGTCTAACTATGGCTACACCTTC
TRBJ2-2 17 - - TRBV7-3 CASSLSGFSSNTGELFF TGTGCCAGCAGCTTATCGGGGTTTAGCTCGAACACCGGGGAGCTGTTTTTT
TRBJ2-3 13 - - TRBV28 CASSFQLTDTQYF TGTGCCAGCAGTTTCCAACTCACAGATACGCAGTATTTT
TRBJ2-1 12 - - TRBV4-1 CASSQENNEQFF TGCGCCAGCAGCCAAGAAAACAATGAGCAGTTCTTC
TRBJ2-7 15 TRBD1 - TRBV6-5 CASSTRQGGFYEQYF TGTGCCAGCAGTACCCGACAGGGGGGATTCTACGAGCAGTACTTC
TRBJ2-1 21 TRBD2 - TRBV20-1 CSAPHRALAGGPSHMRGEQFF TGCAGTGCTCCCCACCGAGCACTAGCGGGGGGGCCGAGTCATATGCGTGGTGAGCAGTTCTTC
TRBJ2-1 18 TRBD1 - TRBV7-6 CASSSRPDRGQSYNEQFF TGTGCCAGCAGCTCCAGGCCCGACAGGGGGCAGTCCTACAATGAGCAGTTCTTC
TRBJ2-3 14 - few TRBV7-2 CASSQNGRTDTQYF TGTGCCAGCAGCCAAAACGGGAGAACAGATACGCAGTATTTT
TRBJ2-7 12 TRBD1 - TRBV7-9 CASSTDRYEQYF TGTGCCAGCAGCACGGACAGGTACGAGCAGTACTTC
TRBJ1-6 15 - - TRBV12-3/TRBV12-4 CASSPPHGKDSPLHF TGTGCCAGCAGTCCCCCACACGGGAAGGATTCACCCCTCCACTTT
TRBJ2-3 15 - - TRBV6-2/TRBV6-3 CASSYLERVTDTQYF TGTGCCAGCAGTTACCTGGAAAGGGTCACAGATACGCAGTATTTT
TRBJ2-7 16 TRBD2 once TRBV7-8 CASSLEGGSGVDTQYF TGTGCCAGCAGCTTGGAGGGCGGGAGCGGGGTAGATACGCAGTACTTC
TRBJ2-3 13 - once TRBV11-2 CASSLVRTDTQYF TGTGCCAGCAGCTTAGTTCGCACAGATACGCAGTATTTT
TRBJ1-2 14 TRBD1 many TRBV2 CASTAGTGARGYTF TGTGCCAGCACTGCCGGGACAGGGGCTCGCGGCTACACCTTC
TRBJ2-7 13 - - TRBV7-2 CASSLSGTPEQYF TGTGCCAGCAGCTTATCAGGGACCCCCGAGCAGTACTTC
TRBJ2-7 19 TRBD2 once TRBV12-3/TRBV12-4 CASSLPGWPSGTPVDEQYF TGTGCCAGCAGCCTACCAGGTTGGCCTAGCGGGACTCCGGTCGACGAGCAGTACTTC
TRBJ1-1 14 - few TRBV7-6 CASSHRDSNTEAFF TGTGCCAGCAGCCACAGGGACTCGAACACTGAAGCTTTCTTT
TRBJ2-6 16 TRBD1 - TRBV27 CASQTGDISGANVLTF TGTGCCAGCCAGACAGGGGACATCTCTGGGGCCAACGTCCTGACTTTC
TRBJ2-7 17 - - TRBV4-1 CASSQGFRGRVHNEQYF TGCGCCAGCAGCCAAGGGTTTAGGGGGAGGGTTCACAATGAGCAGTACTTC
TRBJ2-6 18 TRBD1 - TRBV4-1 CASSLQPGQVSGANVLTF TGCGCCAGCAGCCTACAACCGGGACAGGTATCTGGGGCCAACGTCCTGACTTTC
TRBJ2-7 15 - few TRBV28 CASIGREAAADEQYF TGTGCCAGCATTGGCAGGGAGGCTGCTGCAGACGAGCAGTACTTC
TRBJ2-2 15 - many TRBV11-2 CASSLEGRVTGELFF TGTGCCAGCAGCCTGGAGGGTAGGGTGACCGGGGAGCTGTTTTTT
TRBJ2-1 15 TRBD2 - TRBV10-2 CASSDRTSGYNEQFF TGCGCCAGCAGTGACCGGACTAGCGGCTACAATGAGCAGTTCTTC
TRBJ2-5 15 TRBD2 - TRBV7-2 CASSLQAGVQETQYF TGTGCCAGCAGCTTACAAGCGGGGGTTCAAGAGACCCAGTACTTC
TRBJ2-1 14 - - TRBV7-9 CASSPQTAPNEQFF TGTGCCAGCAGCCCACAGACAGCGCCGAATGAGCAGTTCTTC
TRBJ1-5 15 - - TRBV7-8 CASSPSRSSNQPQHF TGTGCCAGCAGCCCCAGCCGCAGCAGCAATCAGCCCCAGCATTTT
TRBJ2-1 16 TRBD2 - TRBV27 CASSPGGLAGALEQFF TGTGCCAGCAGTCCCGGCGGGCTAGCGGGAGCTCTTGAGCAGTTCTTC
TRBJ2-3 16 - few TRBV7-9 CASSLDGGLSTDTQYF TGTGCCAGCAGCTTAGACGGGGGGCTAAGCACAGATACGCAGTATTTT
TRBJ2-7 14 - once TRBV28 CASSLFPGSYEQYF TGTGCCAGCAGTTTATTTCCCGGGTCCTACGAGCAGTACTTC
TRBJ1-2 15 TRBD1 - TRBV7-8 CASSFSTGGIYGYTF TGTGCCAGCAGCTTCTCGACAGGGGGCATCTATGGCTACACCTTC
TRBJ2-3 17 - - TRBV7-3 CASSLRGGRYRTDTQYF TGTGCCAGCAGCTTAAGAGGTGGGAGGTATCGCACAGATACGCAGTATTTT
TRBJ2-5 16 TRBD2 few TRBV7-2 CASSLVRGGRARTQYF TGTGCCAGCAGCTTAGTTCGGGGGGGCCGGGCGAGGACCCAGTACTTC
TRBJ2-2 15 - - TRBV6-9 CASSPRTVITGELFF TGTGCCAGCAGTCCCCGGACGGTGATCACCGGGGAGCTGTTTTTT